The clone carrying this TCR beta chain came up many times. Antigen specificity is unknown. The sample comes from a study of T-cell memory formation after mild COVID-19. Study-wide points: Detection of some responders pre-infection suggested pre-existing cross-reactive memory T cells participated.

This CDR3 comprises 11 residues. Per the germline V gene, CDR1 is DFQATT and CDR2 is SNEGSKA (reference sequence). V shed 5 bases and J shed 10 bases, with 14 bases lying between them. TCRdb passed the 5' RACE reads through MiXCR, listing each CDR3 protein once. Among fewer than 650,000 distinct CDR3 sequences listed, less than 25% were seen once. The sequence was obtained from an adult woman who had mild COVID-19 (a few samples of this study predate the infection). Cell type and time point are not known. The sample comprised PBMCs or a T cell subset sorted from them (not recorded which). The rearrangement links TRBV20-1 to TRBJ2-5, with D possibly matching TRBD2 (5 bases). The CDR3 DNA is TGCAGTGCTCGACTGGACCGGGGCCAGTACTTC. It is translated as CSARLDRGQYF.